The T cell receptor (beta chain) described here comes from a study of shared clonotypes between healthy human individuals. CD45RO-negative CD8 cells positively selected for CCR7 made up the naive population, which excluded terminally differentiated effector memory CD45RA+ cells. V lost 1 base to trimming and J lost 0 bases; unmatched junction nucleotides: 8. This CDR3 has 17 amino acids. CDR1 and CDR2 (germline): SGHRS, YFSETQ. Repertoires were generated with immunoSEQ multiplex PCR, while TCRdb's copy carries only in-frame clones and drops some. The profile shows around 2,000,000 clones, less than 95% of them singletons.

The sample was naive CD8+ T cells sorted from blood. The TCR was taken from a young man in good health. The chain has TRBV5-1 and TRBJ1-1, with 8 nucleotides matching TRBD1. In DNA, the CDR3 is TGCGCCAGCAGCTTGAATAATGCAGGGGGCCTGAACACTGAAGCTTTCTTT. It is translated as CASSLNNAGGLNTEAFF.